This is a list of T cell receptor beta chains from one sample in a study of blood T cells in healthy people across ages. MiXCR was run by TCRdb on the 5' RACE reads, yielding one entry per CDR3 protein. Of over 1,500,000 distinct CDR3 sequences in the sample, around half were seen once. The sequenced material came from blood. The receptors derive from a woman aged 40 to 50 in good health. CDR3s include the opening cysteine and the closing phenylalanine or tryptophan.

J	V	CDR3
TRBJ1-5	TRBV7-9	CASSLVVLTGRNQPQHF
TRBJ2-5	TRBV7-2	CASSLVDRAVQETQYF
TRBJ1-6	TRBV4-3	CASSQAESSPLHF
TRBJ2-5	TRBV12-3/TRBV12-4	CASQLAGGVNEQYF
TRBJ2-7	TRBV28	CASSTRASGGLYEQYF
TRBJ2-5	TRBV12-3/TRBV12-4	CASSLVLAGIQETQYF
.	TRBV29-1	CSVGDRDNEQYF
TRBJ1-4	TRBV15	CATSRDGGLGEKLFF
TRBJ2-5	TRBV6-2/TRBV6-3	CASSRPGLAGRQETQYF
TRBJ2-2	TRBV2	CASSPRGGMNTGELFF
TRBJ2-5	TRBV14	CASSQRLWRSRETQYF
TRBJ2-7	TRBV12-3/TRBV12-4	CASFWGGFGRYEQYF
TRBJ2-1	TRBV5-1	CATMKVSGAGNEQFF
TRBJ1-1	TRBV11-2	CASSSQGDRGNTEAFF
TRBJ2-7	TRBV7-9	CASSPQGPGARSYEQYF
TRBJ2-5	TRBV5-1	CATRTGLAGETQYF
TRBJ2-1	TRBV7-2	CASSSPRPGTSGGAYNEQFF
TRBJ2-3	TRBV6-4	CASSDPRDAGGYTDTQYF
TRBJ2-6	TRBV28	CAAHGGAYGANVLTF
TRBJ2-3	TRBV20-1	CSARGGALLTDTQYF